This passage covers 16 T cell receptor beta chains from one sample sequenced in a study of blood T cells in healthy people across ages. It was with a sample-barcoded 5' primer and a J-beta primer mix that a second PCR of about 7 to 12 cycles was run. One entry per CDR3 protein results from TCRdb running MiXCR on the 5' RACE reads. Of 1.8 million or so distinct CDR3 sequences in the sample, roughly 43% were seen once. The sequenced sample was blood. All receptors come from a human donor in good health.

This clonotype was seen a handful of times. The J gene is TRBJ1-2, the V gene TRBV20-1; tentatively, D is TRBD1 (5 bases). Germline V lookup: CDR1 DFQATT, CDR2 SNEGSKA (reference sequence). This CDR3 comprises 13 residues. V lost 1 base, J lost 8 bases, and 14 bases lay in between. The CDR3 loop is CSARVVGTRGYTF. The CDR3 DNA reads TGCAGTGCTAGAGTCGTAGGGACGAGGGGCTACACCTTC.

This clonotype showed up just a few times. The J gene is TRBJ2-5, the V gene TRBV2; no firm D call. Germline loops: CDR1 SNHLY, CDR2 FYNNEI. This CDR3 has 15 residues. V gave up 8 bases and J gave up 5 bases, with 21 bases separating them. This CDR3 is CASLWSRLERETQYF. The CDR3 bases are TGTGCCAGCCTCTGGAGTAGGCTTGAAAGGGAGACCCAGTACTTC.

The genes are TRBV20-1 and TRBJ2-1, with no clear D. Trimming removed 4 bases at V and 0 bases at J, with 16 bases between. CDR1 and CDR2 (germline): DFQATT, SNEGSKA (reference sequence). This CDR3 comprises 16 residues. DNA of the CDR3: TGCAGTGCTAAATCCTACAGCTCGAGCTCCTACAATGAGCAGTTCTTC. This translates into CSAKSYSSSSYNEQFF.

Comments on this clonotype: The junction shows a germline mismatch at one end, possibly a read error. The chain couples TRBV5-6 to TRBJ2-3; TRBD2 is a possible D gene (6 bases). CDR3 length: 16 amino acids. From germline, CDR1 is SGHDT and CDR2 YYEEEE. CDR3 region: CASSAHRDFLVDMQYF. The CDR3 bases are TGTGCCAGCAGCGCGCACCGGGACTTCCTTGTGGATATGCAGTATTTT.

This clonotype appeared a few times. Compared with germline, one end of the junction differs, possibly owing to a read error. The chain is built from TRBV6-5 and TRBJ2-1; TRBD2 matches at 7 bases. CDR1 MNHEY and CDR2 SVGAGI come from the germline V gene. This CDR3 region has 14 residues. The CDR3 reads CPSSPGTTYNEQFF. The CDR3, as DNA: TGTCCCAGCAGCCCCGGGACTACCTACAATGAGCAGTTCTTC.

This chain links TRBV5-8 with TRBJ1-4, with D hard to call. CDR3 size: 16 residues. V gave up 4 bases and J gave up 0 bases, with 13 bases separating them. Germline CDR1 and CDR2: SGHTS and YDEGEE. CDR3 DNA sequence: TGTGCCAGCAGCCCCCTAGACCGTGCAACTAATGAAAAACTGTTTTTT. Protein: CASSPLDRATNEKLFF.

This clonotype was detected only a few times. The DNA of the CDR3 is TGCAGTGCTACTACAGGGAATCTGAACGAGCAGTACTTC. Protein sequence: CSATTGNLNEQYF. The genes are TRBV20-1 and TRBJ2-4; TRBD1 is a possible D gene (6 bases). The closer fit of TRBJ2-7 to the DNA end suggests the J call may be wrong. Germline V gene sequence: CDR1 DFQATT, CDR2 SNEGSKA (reference sequence). CDR3 length: 13 residues.

V usage is TRBV29-1 and J usage is TRBJ2-3, with D possibly matching TRBD2 (6 bases). This CDR3 has 13 amino acids. Germline V gene data show CDR1 as SQVTM and CDR2 as ANQGSEA. Trimming shortened V by 7 bases and J by 14 bases, and 25 bases separated the two germline ends. CDR3 sequence reads: CSARLQDGGRRYF. The CDR3 DNA follows: TGCAGCGCCCGATTACAAGACGGGGGACGACGGTATTTT.

The chain has TRBV6-1 and TRBJ1-5, with 8 bases identical to TRBD1. The V gene's germline CDR1 is MNHNS and CDR2 SASEGT. The CDR3 sequence is 14 residues long. The V and J ends lost 10 bases and 9 bases, in that order; junction bases with no gene match: 14. The CDR3 here is CATIPDRGFGPQHF. CDR3 coding DNA: TGTGCCACCATCCCTGACAGGGGATTCGGGCCCCAGCATTTT.

This clonotype was picked up a small number of times. The chain links TRBV9 to TRBJ1-2; the D gene is possibly TRBD1 (5 bases). The V gene's germline CDR1 is SGDLS and CDR2 YYNGEE. Trimming cost V 0 bases and J 4 bases, with 13 bases left between them. The CDR3 is made up of 15 amino acids. The CDR3 is CASSVGAGRAYGYTF. The DNA for the CDR3 is TGTGCCAGCAGCGTAGGGGCAGGGAGGGCCTATGGCTACACCTTC.

On this clonotype: It may be a read error: a sequence one base away is much more abundant. The chain uses TRBV12-3 or TRBV12-4 and TRBJ2-5; D not resolved. The CDR3 contains 12 residues. The CDR3 loop is CAGSLRPETQYF. The CDR3 coding sequence is TGTGCCGGCAGTTTAAGGCCGGAGACCCAGTACTTC.

Here the CDR3 DNA reads TGCGCCAGCAGCCCCGAGGACGGAAACTACGAGCAGTACTTC. It codes for CASSPEDGNYEQYF. V and J are TRBV5-1 and TRBJ2-5; D is unresolved. The J call may be in error: the DNA end matches TRBJ2-7 better. The CDR3 extends over 14 amino acids. The germline V gene has CDR1 SGHRS and CDR2 YFSETQ.

At least ten counts were recorded for this clonotype. The junction differs from germline at one of its ends, possibly a read error. This chain uses TRBV18 with TRBJ2-7; 11 bases match TRBD1. The CDR3 length is 14 residues. Germline V CDR1 and CDR2: KGHSH, LQKENI. The CDR3 spells CASSPGTGGYEQYF. Written as DNA, the CDR3 is TGCGCCAGCAGCCCTGGGACAGGGGGTTACGAGCAGTACTTC.

V and J are TRBV7-2 and TRBJ2-1; tentatively, D is TRBD2 (5 bases). The CDR3 totals 17 residues. Germline assignment: CDR1 SGHTA and CDR2 FQGNSA. The V end lost 5 bases, the J end lost 3 bases, and 20 bases lay between the germline ends. The CDR3 loop reads CASSQQSGNRYYNEQFF. The CDR3 DNA reads as TGTGCCAGCAGCCAACAGTCCGGGAACCGCTACTACAATGAGCAGTTCTTC. Variable domain in full (rest from reference TRBV7-2 and TRBJ2-1): GAGVSQSPSNKVTEKGKDVELRCDPISGHTALYWYRQSLGQGLEFLIYFQGNSAPDKSGLPSDRFSAERTGGSVSTLTIQRTQQEDSAVYLCASSQQSGNRYYNEQFFGPGTRLTVL.

The rearrangement joins TRBV7-6 to TRBJ1-1, with D perhaps TRBD1 (6 bases). The length of the CDR3 is 14 residues. Germline CDR1 SGHVS, CDR2 FNYEAQ. Trimming removed 8 bases from V and 1 base from J, with 14 bases in between. As DNA, the CDR3 is TGTGCCAGCGGCTCGGGGGGGCCGAACACTGAAGCTTTCTTT. Encoded protein: CASGSGGPNTEAFF.

The chain carries TRBV7-9 and TRBJ2-3; no clear D gene. CDR1 is SEHNR and CDR2 is FQNEAQ in the germline V gene (reference sequence). Trimming took off 1 base at V and 0 bases at J, with 11 bases between the two ends. This CDR3 has 16 residues. The CDR3 loop is CASSLETDTSTDTQYF. DNA for the CDR3: TGTGCCAGCAGCTTAGAAACCGATACTAGCACAGATACGCAGTATTTT.